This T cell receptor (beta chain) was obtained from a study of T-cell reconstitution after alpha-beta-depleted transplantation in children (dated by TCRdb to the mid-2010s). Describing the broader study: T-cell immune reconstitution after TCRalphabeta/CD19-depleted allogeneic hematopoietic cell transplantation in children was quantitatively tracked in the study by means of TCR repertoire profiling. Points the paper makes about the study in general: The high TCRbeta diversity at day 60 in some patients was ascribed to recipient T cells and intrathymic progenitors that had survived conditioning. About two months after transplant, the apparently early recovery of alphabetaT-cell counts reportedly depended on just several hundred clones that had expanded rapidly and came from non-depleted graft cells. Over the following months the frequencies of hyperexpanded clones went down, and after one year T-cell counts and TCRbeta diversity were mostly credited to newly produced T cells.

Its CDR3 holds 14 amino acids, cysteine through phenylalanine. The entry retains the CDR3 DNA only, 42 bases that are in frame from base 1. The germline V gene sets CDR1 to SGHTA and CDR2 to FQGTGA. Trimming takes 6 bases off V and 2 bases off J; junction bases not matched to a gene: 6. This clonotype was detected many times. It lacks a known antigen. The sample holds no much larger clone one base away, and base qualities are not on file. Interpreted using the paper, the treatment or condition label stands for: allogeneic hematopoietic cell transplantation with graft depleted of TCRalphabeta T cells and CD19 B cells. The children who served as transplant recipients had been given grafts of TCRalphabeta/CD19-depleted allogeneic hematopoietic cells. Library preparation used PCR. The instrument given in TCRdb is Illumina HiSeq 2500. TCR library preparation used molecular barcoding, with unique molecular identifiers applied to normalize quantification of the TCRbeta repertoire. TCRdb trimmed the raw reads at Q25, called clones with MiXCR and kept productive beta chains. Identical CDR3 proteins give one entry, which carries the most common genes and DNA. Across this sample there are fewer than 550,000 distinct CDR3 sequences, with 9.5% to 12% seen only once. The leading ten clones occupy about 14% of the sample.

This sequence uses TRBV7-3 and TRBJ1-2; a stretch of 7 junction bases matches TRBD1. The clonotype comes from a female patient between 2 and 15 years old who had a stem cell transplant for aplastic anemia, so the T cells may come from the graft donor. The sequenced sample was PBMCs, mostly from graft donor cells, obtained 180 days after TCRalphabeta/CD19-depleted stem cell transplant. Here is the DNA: TGTGCCAGCAGTAGGGACAGCTCAAACTATGGCTACACCTTC. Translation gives CASSRDSSNYGYTF.